This T cell receptor beta chain came from a study of cytomegalovirus exposure and HLA in healthy donors. Study-level background: In an early release, HLA-typed donors contributed some 80 million unique TCR sequences.

Each donor's status was that of a healthy bone marrow donor. Researchers ran the PCR with 60 Vbeta and 13 Jbeta primers. Produced via immunoSEQ multiplex PCR; TCRdb's table is partial and in-frame only. The sample carries 150,000 to 200,000 clones, roughly four fifths recorded once. Trimming cost V 3 bases and J 5 bases, with 23 bases left between them. The germline V gene encodes CDR1 SEHNR and CDR2 FQNEAQ (reference sequence). The CDR3 is made up of 18 amino acids. The sequence was obtained from a woman aged 45 to 65 in good health and CMV-seropositive. The J gene is TRBJ2-1, the V gene TRBV7-9; D perhaps matches TRBD2 (6 bases). Source material: PBMCs. The DNA for the CDR3 is TGTGCCAGCAGCTTTGGTACTGGTAAGAGCGGGCGAAACAATGAGCAGTTCTTC. This gives the protein CASSFGTGKSGRNNEQFF.